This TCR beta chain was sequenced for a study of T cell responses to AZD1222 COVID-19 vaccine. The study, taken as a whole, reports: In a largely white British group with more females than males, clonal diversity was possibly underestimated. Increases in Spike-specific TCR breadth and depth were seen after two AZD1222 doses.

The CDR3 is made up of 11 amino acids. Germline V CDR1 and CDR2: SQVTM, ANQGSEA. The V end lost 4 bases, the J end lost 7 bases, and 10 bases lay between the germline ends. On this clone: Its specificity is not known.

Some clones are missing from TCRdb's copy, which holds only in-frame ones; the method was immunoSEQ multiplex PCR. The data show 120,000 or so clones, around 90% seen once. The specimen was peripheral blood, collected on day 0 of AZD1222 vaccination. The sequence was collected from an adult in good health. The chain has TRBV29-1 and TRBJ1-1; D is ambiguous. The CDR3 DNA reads TGCAGCGTTGTCGGGTCCAGTGAAGCTTTCTTT. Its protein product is CSVVGSSEAFF.